This T cell receptor beta chain was captured by sequencing in a study of long-term antiretroviral therapy in people with HIV. Regarding the study as a whole: Every time point showed a repertoire led by clones expanded before ART. The blood, collected between the mid-2000s and the late 2010s, was possibly taken under older ART regimens.

The CDR3 spans 18 residues. Germline assignment: CDR1 SGHAT and CDR2 FQDESV (reference sequence). J gave up 1 base and V 7 bases, and 13 bases lay outside the gene matches. Points on this clone: Its antigen is undetermined.

Survey-level resolution applied to immunoSEQ assay v3.0. Here immunoSEQ multiplex PCR was the method, and the copy in TCRdb shows in-frame clones only, minus some. The sample has around 27,000 clones; over 70% are singletons. The chain couples TRBV11-1 to TRBJ2-6; the match to TRBD1 covers 7 bases. The sequence was obtained from a woman aged 25 to 39 with HIV. The sample in question was unsorted PBMCs, obtained 1.1 years before starting antiretroviral therapy. CDR3 residues: CASTFPTGQTSGANVLTF. DNA of the CDR3: TGTGCCAGCACCTTCCCGACAGGGCAGACTTCTGGGGCCAACGTCCTGACTTTC.